The following is a T cell receptor (beta chain) sequence with its context. Its antigen remains unknown. The data originate from a study of radiotherapy plus CTLA-4 blockade in lung cancer. Study results and limitations: An expansion of tumor-derived TCR clones occurred in blood after radiotherapy plus ipilimumab. Early clone dynamics of blood T cells, plus interferon-beta, reportedly predicted response best.

This CDR3 is 15 amino acids long. Per germline, CDR1 SGHKS and CDR2 YYEKEE (reference sequence). V shed 4 bases, J shed 3 bases, and the junction held 6 bases outside the gene matches. Sequencing was performed with immunoSEQ multiplex PCR; in TCRdb, only in-frame clones are kept and a portion is missing. The top ten clones hold roughly 2.6% of a sample with tens of thousands of clones, about 74% of them seen once. Chemo-refractory metastatic non-small-cell lung cancer patients underwent focal radiation alongside CTLA-4 blockade with ipilimumab. This TCR came from a human donor with non-small cell lung cancer whose response to radiotherapy plus ipilimumab could not be evaluated. The material was peripheral blood, obtained from a patient treated with radiotherapy plus ipilimumab. The rearrangement joins TRBV5-5 to TRBJ1-3; the match to TRBD1 covers 8 bases. The CDR3 DNA follows: TGTGCCAGCAGCCAAGCAGGGGGCCTTGGAAACACCATATATTTT. This gives the protein CASSQAGGLGNTIYF.